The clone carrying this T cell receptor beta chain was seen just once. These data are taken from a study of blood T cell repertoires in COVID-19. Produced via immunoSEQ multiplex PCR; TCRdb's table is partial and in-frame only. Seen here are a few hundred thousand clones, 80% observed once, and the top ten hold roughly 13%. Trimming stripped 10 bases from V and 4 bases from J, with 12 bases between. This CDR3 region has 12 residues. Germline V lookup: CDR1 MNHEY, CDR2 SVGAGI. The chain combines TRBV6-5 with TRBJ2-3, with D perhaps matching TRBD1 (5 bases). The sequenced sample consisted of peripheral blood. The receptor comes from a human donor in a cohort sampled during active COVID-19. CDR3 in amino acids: CATSTEADTQYF. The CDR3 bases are TGTGCCACCTCGACAGAGGCAGATACGCAGTATTTT.